This T cell receptor (beta chain) stems from a study of blood T cells in healthy people across ages (dated by TCRdb to the mid-2010s). Regarding the research as a whole: In model experiments, template switching captured roughly one uniquely barcoded TCR beta cDNA molecule for every two T cells. Using deep sequencing normalized with unique cDNA molecular identifiers, the study measured how TCR beta repertoire diversity changes with age. The donors were split into four age groups: young (average around 17 years), middle-aged (roughly 42), aged (over 55) and long-lived (82). Donors of different ages were randomly distributed across sequencing lanes to avoid experimental bias. The study analyzed two additional independent replicas of 1 million unique cDNA reads from the same blood draw for two donors, one aged 18 to 30 and one aged 80 or older.

Library preparation used 5' RACE. The sequencing machine was an Illumina HiSeq 2500. A second PCR of about 7 to 12 cycles was run with a J-beta primer mix and a sample-barcoded 5' primer. Each TCR beta cDNA molecule received a unique molecular identifier from a template-switch 5' adaptor carrying 12 random nucleotides. Each sample yielded at least 3 million CDR3-containing paired-end reads. The Mint cDNA synthesis kit, primed by a TRBC-specific oligonucleotide, was used to synthesize first-strand cDNA from all RNA. Following uracil-DNA glycosylase treatment, all cDNA underwent a first 18-cycle PCR with the universal primers M1SS and BC2_uni_R. Concerning the study's data processing: Each sample was normalized by randomly selecting 1 million high-quality reads, each carrying a distinct molecular identifier. Instead of being binned into consensus sequences, reads with shared molecular identifiers were discarded. MiTCR, run with a Q25 quality threshold and the strictest error-elimination algorithm, handled CDR3 identification, clonotype clustering and error correction. A nonparametric unseen species model with Euler transformation was used to estimate a lower bound on total TCR beta diversity. Using fastp trimming at Q25 and MiXCR clonotype assembly, TCRdb reanalyzed the public sequencing data and kept in-frame beta chains. Under each unique CDR3 protein, matching rows form one entry showing the most common genes and DNA. These V and J calls rely on TCRdb rather than the paper's analysis. This sample holds about 1.7 million distinct CDR3 sequences; about 28% were observed only once. Together, the top ten hold roughly 8.2% of the sample.

Systemically healthy Caucasian individuals from Russia, around 39 in total and aged about 6 to 100 years, were included as donors. Around 10 milliliters of peripheral blood were collected from each donor into EDTA-treated Vacutainer tubes. PBMCs were isolated by Ficoll-Paque density-gradient centrifugation, with at least 7 million obtained per sample. Total RNA, at least 6 micrograms per sample, was extracted from PBMCs with Trizol reagent. Naive CD45RAhigh/CD27high T cell percentages were measured by flow cytometry on a PBMC aliquot from every donor. What the work shows at the level of the full study, not this receptor alone: Donor CMV infection status was unknown, potentially confounding age-related changes in expanded clonotypes. There was a strong correlation between observed TCR beta diversity and the percentage of naive T cells measured by flow cytometry. Observed TCR beta diversity per million T cells fell roughly linearly with age, and a significant reduction was already apparent by age approximately 41. Compared with the aged group, more naive CD4+ T cells, fewer expanded clones and increased TCR diversity were shown by the long-lived group, suggesting age selection. Bulk unsorted PBMC profiling prevented conclusive comparison of naive and antigen-experienced compartments. Estimates of total diversity based on one million sequenced T cells were regarded as lower bounds and as underestimates.

Worth noting for this clonotype: Its binding antigen is unknown. No base qualities exist here, and no much larger clone lies one base off it.

The source is a woman younger than 45 in good health. Sequencing was carried out using blood.

The nucleotide sequence is TGTGCCAGCAGCCTTGAACGGGTAGCCGGGGAGCTGTTTTTT. It is translated as CASSLERVAGELFF. The chain was built from TRBV7-3 and TRBJ2-2; the D gene cannot be resolved reliably. The CDR3 spans 14 residues, from the cysteine through the phenylalanine. The kept DNA is CDR3 alone, 42 bases in frame from the first base. The V and J ends are trimmed by 5 bases and 6 bases, leaving 13 bases between them. The germline V gene encodes CDR1 SGHTA and CDR2 FQGTGA.